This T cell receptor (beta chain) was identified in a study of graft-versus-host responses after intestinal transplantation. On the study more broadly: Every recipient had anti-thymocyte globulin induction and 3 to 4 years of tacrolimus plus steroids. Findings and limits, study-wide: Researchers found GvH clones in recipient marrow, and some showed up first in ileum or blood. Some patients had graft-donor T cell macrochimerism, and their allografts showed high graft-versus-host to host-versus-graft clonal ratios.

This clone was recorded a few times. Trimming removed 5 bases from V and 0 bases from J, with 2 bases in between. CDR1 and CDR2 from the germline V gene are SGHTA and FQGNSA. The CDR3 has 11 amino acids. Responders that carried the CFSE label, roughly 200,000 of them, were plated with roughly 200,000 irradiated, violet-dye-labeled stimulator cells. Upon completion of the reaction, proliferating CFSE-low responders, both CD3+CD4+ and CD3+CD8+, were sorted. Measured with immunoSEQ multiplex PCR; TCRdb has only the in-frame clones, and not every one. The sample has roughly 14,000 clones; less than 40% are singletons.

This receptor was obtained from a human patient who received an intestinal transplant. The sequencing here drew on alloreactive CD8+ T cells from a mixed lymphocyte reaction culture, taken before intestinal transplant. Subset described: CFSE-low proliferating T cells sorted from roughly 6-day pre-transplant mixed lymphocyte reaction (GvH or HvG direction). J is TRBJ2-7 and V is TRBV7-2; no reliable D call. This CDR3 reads CASSPSYEQYF. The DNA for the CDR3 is TGTGCCAGCAGCCCCTCCTACGAGCAGTACTTC.